This entry lists 16 T cell receptor beta chains sequenced from one sample in a study of T cells in Graves' hyperthyroidism and ophthalmopathy (dated by TCRdb to between 2018 and 2021). To prepare the library, multiplex PCR was applied. TCRdb lists the instrument as Illumina HiSeq 2000. Amplification of TCR beta CDR3 regions was carried out from RNA transcripts. A first-round RT-PCR of the TCR CDR3 used the HTBI primer set with the Qiagen OneStep RT-PCR kit. TCRdb itself trimmed the public reads at Q25 with fastp, ran MiXCR and retained productive beta chains. Each entry merges the rows of one CDR3 protein and shows their most common DNA and genes. The sample yields about 180,000 distinct CDR3 sequences; approximately 17% were counted once. The ten largest clonotypes hold 25% to 35% of the sample. Input material: blood. The receptors come from a woman between 45 and 60 years old with Graves' hyperthyroidism.

This clonotype was observed at least ten times. This sequence joins TRBV6-1 and TRBJ1-5; the D is unclear. V lost 0 bases and J 2 bases, leaving 14 bases between the germline ends. The CDR3 length is 17 residues. Germline loops: CDR1 MNHNS, CDR2 SASEGT. The CDR3 sequence is CASSEALGVFGNQPQHF. The CDR3 DNA reads TGTGCCAGCAGTGAAGCGCTTGGGGTTTTTGGCAATCAGCCCCAGCATTTT.

This clonotype was detected ten times or more. This chain connects TRBV5-1 to TRBJ1-1; D possibly corresponds to TRBD1 (6 bases). Germline assignment: CDR1 SGHRS and CDR2 YFSETQ. V gave up 4 bases and J gave up 8 bases, with 12 bases separating them. There are 12 residues in the CDR3. The CDR3 protein is CASSQVGGEAFF. DNA for the CDR3: TGCGCCAGCAGCCAGGTAGGGGGAGAAGCTTTCTTT.

This clonotype was picked up many times. The chain combines TRBV4-1 with TRBJ1-2; D gene ambiguous. The V and J ends lost 0 bases and 5 bases respectively, with 7 bases between them. Germline lookup yields CDR1 MGHRA and CDR2 YSYEKL. The CDR3 is 13 residues long. The CDR3 coding sequence is TGCGCCAGCAGCCAAGACCCTGCTTATGGCTACACCTTC. It specifies CASSQDPAYGYTF.

This clonotype was seen repeatedly, ten times or more. V usage is TRBV12-3 or TRBV12-4 and J usage is TRBJ1-1; no clear D. CDR3 length: 15 amino acids. Trimming stripped 5 bases from V and 0 bases from J, with 13 bases between. The CDR3 is CASSLLVAVNTEAFF. In DNA form, the CDR3 reads TGTGCCAGCAGTCTCCTGGTGGCCGTGAACACTGAAGCTTTCTTT.

The rearrangement links TRBV29-1 to TRBJ1-1, with D perhaps matching TRBD1 (6 bases). V was cut by 6 bases and J by 3 bases, with 14 bases left in between. CDR1 SQVTM and CDR2 ANQGSEA come from the germline V gene. The CDR3 is 13 residues long. The CDR3, as DNA: TGCAGCGTCAGAAGGGGGGGCTACACTGAAGCTTTCTTT. It is translated as CSVRRGGYTEAFF.

The sample holds many counts of this clonotype. The chain links TRBV28 to TRBJ2-1, with 8 bases fitting TRBD2. Trimming took 5 bases from V and 7 from J; bases not matched to a gene: 10. CDR3 length equals 15 residues. The germline CDR1 and CDR2 sequences are MDHEN and SYDVKM. CDR3 coding DNA: TGTGCCAGCAGTAGACCGGGGGGGCTAGGGAATGAGCAGTTCTTC. It encodes CASSRPGGLGNEQFF.

This clonotype was seen just once. V gene TRBV3-1 combines with J gene TRBJ1-1, with D hard to call. This CDR3 has 15 residues. Per germline, CDR1 LGHDT and CDR2 YNNKEL (reference sequence). The V and J ends lost 4 bases and 4 bases respectively, with 16 bases between them. This CDR3 reads CASSPAVGISTEAFF. The CDR3 DNA follows: TGTGCCAGCAGCCCGGCTGTGGGTATAAGCACTGAAGCTTTCTTT.

This clonotype was counted many times. The chain couples TRBV6-5 to TRBJ1-2; possibly TRBD1 for D (5 bases). Germline V gene sequence: CDR1 MNHEY, CDR2 SVGAGI. The V end lost 2 bases, the J end lost 3 bases, and 10 bases lay between the germline ends. The CDR3 spans 14 residues. The CDR3 protein is CASSYDSSDYGYTF. The DNA of the CDR3 is TGTGCCAGCAGTTACGACAGCTCGGACTATGGCTACACCTTC.

V gene TRBV19 combines with J gene TRBJ1-2, with 10 positions matching TRBD1. The CDR3 contains 16 residues. J gave up 8 bases and V 7 bases, and 16 bases lay outside the gene matches. CDR1 is LNHDA and CDR2 is SQIVND in the germline V gene (reference sequence). The CDR3 spells CASKGIGTGETKGYTF. CDR3 sequence (DNA): TGTGCCAGTAAAGGTATTGGGACAGGGGAAACAAAAGGCTACACCTTC.

This clonotype was seen repeatedly, ten times or more. This rearrangement joins TRBV19 to TRBJ1-5; 8 bases fit TRBD1. This CDR3 contains 15 residues. J was trimmed by 0 bases and V by 5 bases; bases with no gene match: 3. Per the germline V gene, CDR1 is LNHDA and CDR2 is SQIVND (reference sequence). The CDR3, as DNA: TGTGCCAGTAGTCTGGACAGGGATAGCAATCAGCCCCAGCATTTT. Translation: CASSLDRDSNQPQHF.

Ten or more counts support this clonotype. V and J are TRBV7-3 and TRBJ2-3, with 11 bases matching TRBD2. The CDR3 has 16 amino acids. In germline, CDR1 is SGHTA, CDR2 FQGTGA. J lost 2 bases, V lost 5 bases, and 6 bases had no gene match. DNA for the CDR3: TGTGCCAGCAGCGCGGGGACTAGCGGTTCCACAGATACGCAGTATTTT. Amino acids: CASSAGTSGSTDTQYF.

In its sample, this clonotype was seen a few times. The chain couples TRBV24-1 to TRBJ2-3; 7 bases line up with TRBD1. The junction had 11 bases not matched to a gene; V was cut back by 4 bases and J by 5 bases. CDR1 KGHDR and CDR2 SFDVKD come from the germline V gene. CDR3 length: 16 amino acids. CDR3 sequence: CATSETRDSTGDTQYF. The CDR3, as DNA: TGTGCCACCAGTGAAACCCGGGACAGCACTGGAGATACGCAGTATTTT.

As regards this clonotype: A much larger clone lies one base from this, so it may be a read error. The chain links TRBV10-1 to TRBJ1-5, with D hard to call. The CDR3 has 16 amino acids. Germline assignment: CDR1 WNHNN and CDR2 SYGVQD (reference sequence). The CDR3 DNA reads as TGCACCAACCCTTTGGTGACCCGTGATTTCAATCAGCCCCAGCATTTT. Translation gives CTNPLVTRDFNQPQHF.

This clonotype was picked up many times. The V call is TRBV18, the J call TRBJ1-1; a possible D gene is TRBD1 (5 bases). Between the trimmed V and J ends, which lost 4 bases and 4 bases, there was a span of 19 bases. Germline V gene lookup returns CDR1 KGHSH and CDR2 LQKENI. The length of the CDR3 is 16 residues. The CDR3 region is CASSRTGGTTVTEAFF. CDR3 in DNA: TGTGCCAGCTCACGCACCGGCGGGACTACCGTCACTGAAGCTTTCTTT.

This clonotype was seen a handful of times. J is TRBJ1-4 and V is TRBV7-2; D may be TRBD1 (5 bases). CDR1 is SGHTA, CDR2 FQGNSA, per germline. V lost 0 bases and J lost 8, with 28 bases in between. The CDR3 contains 20 residues. CDR3 loop: CASSLALLSGRTLPNEKLFF. CDR3 DNA sequence: TGTGCCAGCAGCTTAGCTTTACTTTCGGGACGGACATTGCCGAACGAAAAACTGTTTTTT.

The V and J genes are TRBV15 and TRBJ2-7, with 11 bases that match TRBD1. The ends lost 4 bases at V and 0 bases at J; junction bases unmatched: 2. Looked up from germline, CDR1 is LNHNV and CDR2 is YYDKDF (reference sequence). This CDR3 is built from 15 residues. The CDR3 spells CATSTGTGGSYEQYF. CDR3 bases: TGTGCCACCAGCACCGGGACAGGGGGCTCCTACGAGCAGTACTTC.